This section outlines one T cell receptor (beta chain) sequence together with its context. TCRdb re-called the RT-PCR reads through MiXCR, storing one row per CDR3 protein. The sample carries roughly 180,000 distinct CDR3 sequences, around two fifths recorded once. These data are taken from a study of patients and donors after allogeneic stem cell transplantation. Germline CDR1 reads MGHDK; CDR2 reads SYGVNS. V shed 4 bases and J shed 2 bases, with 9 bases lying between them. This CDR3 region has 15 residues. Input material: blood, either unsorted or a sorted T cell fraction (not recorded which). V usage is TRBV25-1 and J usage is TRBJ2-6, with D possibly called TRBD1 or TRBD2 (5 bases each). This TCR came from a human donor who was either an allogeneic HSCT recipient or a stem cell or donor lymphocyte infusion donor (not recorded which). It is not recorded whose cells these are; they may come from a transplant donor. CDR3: CASSGGSTGANVLTF. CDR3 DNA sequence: TGTGCCAGCAGTGGGGGGTCCACTGGGGCCAACGTCCTGACTTTC.